This entry is about one TCR beta chain. The entry originates in a study of blood T cell repertoires in COVID-19. Study in general: Italy, Spain and the United States were the sources of the convalescent and acute COVID-19 samples. Sample material is recorded as cDNA or gDNA derived from T cells, B-cell-depleted T cells, or PBMCs.

Original data processing: The authors estimated nucleated cell counts from reference gene primer amplification. The repertoire was sequenced with immunoSEQ multiplex PCR; TCRdb's copy has only in-frame clones and lacks some. The V and J calls and clone size were taken over from that table, and D and trimming were inferred from the DNA. The table lists about 210,000 clones, approximately 80% of them singletons. This CDR3 region has 17 residues. Deletions cut 3 bases from V and 0 bases from J, with 16 bases between. Germline loops: CDR1 MNHNS, CDR2 SASEGT. Material for sequencing was peripheral blood. The receptor comes from a man aged 45 to 65 with active or convalescent COVID-19. The chain joins TRBV6-1 to TRBJ2-3; the D gene is possibly TRBD2 (5 bases). Here the CDR3 DNA reads TGTGCCAGCAGTGACCACCTGGACTGGGAAAGCACAGATACGCAGTATTTT. Amino acids: CASSDHLDWESTDTQYF.